The entry below describes one T cell receptor beta chain. The antigen remains unidentified. This entry comes from a study of cytomegalovirus exposure and HLA in healthy donors. Notes on the study in general: Later analysis placed DRB1 highest and HLA-C lowest in TCR association rates, which differed by HLA locus. In a later analysis, productive TCRs from donors in an Asian-associated ancestry cluster reportedly carried fewer N-insertions than the cohort mean.

Germline trimming cut 6 bases from V and 1 base from J; bases unmatched to any gene: 4. The germline CDR1 and CDR2 sequences are SQVTM and ANQGSEA. The CDR3 covers 13 residues. Both 60 Vbeta primers and 13 Jbeta primers went into the PCR. Repertoires were generated with immunoSEQ multiplex PCR, while TCRdb's copy carries only in-frame clones and drops some. Its table records some 120,000 clones. The TCR sequence derives from a young man in good health and CMV-seronegative. The sample consisted of PBMCs. The chain links TRBV29-1 to TRBJ2-7; 9 nucleotides agree with TRBD1. This CDR3 is CSVKDRGSYEQYF. The CDR3 DNA is TGCAGCGTCAAGGACAGGGGATCCTACGAGCAGTACTTC.